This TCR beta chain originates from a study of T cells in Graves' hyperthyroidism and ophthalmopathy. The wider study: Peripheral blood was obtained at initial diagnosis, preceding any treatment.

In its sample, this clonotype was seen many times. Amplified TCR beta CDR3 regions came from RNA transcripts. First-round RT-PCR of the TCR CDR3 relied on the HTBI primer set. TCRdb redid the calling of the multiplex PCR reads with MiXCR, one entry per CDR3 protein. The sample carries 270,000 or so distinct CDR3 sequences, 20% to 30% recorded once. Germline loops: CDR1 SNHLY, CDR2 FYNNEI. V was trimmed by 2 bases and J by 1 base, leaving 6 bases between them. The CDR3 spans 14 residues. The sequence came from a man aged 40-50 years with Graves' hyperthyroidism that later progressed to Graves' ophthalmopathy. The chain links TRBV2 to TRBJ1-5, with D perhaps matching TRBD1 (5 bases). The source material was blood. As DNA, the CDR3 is TGTGCCAGCAGTGAACGGGGGAGCAATCAGCCCCAGCATTTT. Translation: CASSERGSNQPQHF.